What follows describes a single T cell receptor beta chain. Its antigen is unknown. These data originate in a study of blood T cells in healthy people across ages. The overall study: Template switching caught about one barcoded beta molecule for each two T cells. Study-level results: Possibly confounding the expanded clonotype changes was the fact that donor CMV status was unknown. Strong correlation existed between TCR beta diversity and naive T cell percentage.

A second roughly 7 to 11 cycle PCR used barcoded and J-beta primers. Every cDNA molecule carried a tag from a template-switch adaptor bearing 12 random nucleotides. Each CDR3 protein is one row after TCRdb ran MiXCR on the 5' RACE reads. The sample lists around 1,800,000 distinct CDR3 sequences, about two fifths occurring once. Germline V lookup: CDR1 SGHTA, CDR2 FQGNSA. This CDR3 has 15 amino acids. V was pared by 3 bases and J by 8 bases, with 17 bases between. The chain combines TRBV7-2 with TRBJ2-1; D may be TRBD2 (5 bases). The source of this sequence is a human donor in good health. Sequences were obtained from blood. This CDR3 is CASSLITPGVDEQFF. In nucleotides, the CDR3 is TGTGCCAGCAGCTTGATAACGCCCGGGGTCGATGAGCAGTTCTTC.